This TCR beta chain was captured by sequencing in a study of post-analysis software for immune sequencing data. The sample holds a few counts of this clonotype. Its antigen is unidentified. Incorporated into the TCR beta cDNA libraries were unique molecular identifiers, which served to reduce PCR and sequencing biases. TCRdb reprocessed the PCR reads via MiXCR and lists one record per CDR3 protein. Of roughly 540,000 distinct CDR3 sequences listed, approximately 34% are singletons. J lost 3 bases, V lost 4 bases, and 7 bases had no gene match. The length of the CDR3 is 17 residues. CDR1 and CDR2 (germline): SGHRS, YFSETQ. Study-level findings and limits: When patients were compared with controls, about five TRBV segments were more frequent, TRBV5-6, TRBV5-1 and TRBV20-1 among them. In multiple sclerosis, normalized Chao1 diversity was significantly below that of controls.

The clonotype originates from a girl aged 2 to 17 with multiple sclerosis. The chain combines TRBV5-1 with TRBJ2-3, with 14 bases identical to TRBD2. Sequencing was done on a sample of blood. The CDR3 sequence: CASSPGTSGGLTDTQYF. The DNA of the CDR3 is TGCGCCAGCAGCCCGGGGACTAGCGGGGGCTTAACAGATACGCAGTATTTT.